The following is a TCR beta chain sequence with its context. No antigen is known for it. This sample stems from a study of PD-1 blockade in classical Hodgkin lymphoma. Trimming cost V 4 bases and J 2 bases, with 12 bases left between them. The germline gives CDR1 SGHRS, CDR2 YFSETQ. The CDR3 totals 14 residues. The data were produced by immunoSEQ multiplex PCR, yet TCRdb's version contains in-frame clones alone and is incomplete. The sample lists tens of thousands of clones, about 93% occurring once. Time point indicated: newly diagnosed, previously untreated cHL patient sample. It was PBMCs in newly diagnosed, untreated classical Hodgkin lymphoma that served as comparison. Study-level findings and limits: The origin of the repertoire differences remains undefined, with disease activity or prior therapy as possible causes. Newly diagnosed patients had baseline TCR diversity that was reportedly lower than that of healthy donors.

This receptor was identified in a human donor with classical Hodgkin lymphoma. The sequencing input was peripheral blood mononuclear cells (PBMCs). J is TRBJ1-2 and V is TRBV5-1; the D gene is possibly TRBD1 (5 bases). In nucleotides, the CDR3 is TGCGCCAGCAGCCAGGGACTAGGCAACTATGGCTACACCTTC. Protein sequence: CASSQGLGNYGYTF.